The next 17 T cell receptor beta chains were all read from a single sample in a study of beta chain features in type 1 diabetes (dated by TCRdb to the late 2010s). Receptor amplification or capture employed the immunoSEQ multiplex PCR assay. The High Capacity cDNA Reverse Transcription Kit was used to reverse transcribe all of the isolated RNA, meaning that expressed TCRB transcripts were what got sequenced. Sourced from immuneACCESS, this table was stored by TCRdb with only in-frame sequences that have V and J called. A share of the clones is absent; for the studies checked, an unresolved V gene accounts for under half, and the remainder has no known explanation. The sample records about 130,000 clones, about a tenth of which are singletons. Clones ranked in the top ten supply roughly 0.69% of the sample. The specimen was central memory CD4+ T cells from blood. These receptors came from a man aged 18 to 30 in good health.

The gene calls are TRBV4-2 and TRBJ1-6, with D hard to call. V gave up 0 bases and J gave up 13 bases, with 13 bases separating them. The CDR3 covers 14 residues. The germline CDR1 and CDR2 sequences are LGHNA and YNFKEQ. CDR3 protein: CASSQDAGYAPLHF. In nucleotides, the CDR3 is TGTGCCAGCAGCCAAGACGCGGGGTACGCGCCCCTCCACTTT.

The rearrangement uses TRBV6-5 and TRBJ2-1; D gene uncertain. Trimming removed 2 bases at V and 7 bases at J, with 15 bases between. The CDR3 contains 15 residues. Germline CDR1 is MNHEY and CDR2 is SVGAGI. In DNA form, the CDR3 reads TGTGCCAGCAGTTACGGTCAGGCCCCTACAAATGAGCAGTTCTTC. It specifies CASSYGQAPTNEQFF.

This rearrangement joins TRBV5-1 to TRBJ2-7; 7 bases are a match to TRBD1. Germline CDR1 SGHRS, CDR2 YFSETQ. Trimming cost V 4 bases and J 2 bases; bases outside gene matches: 9. The CDR3 length is 15 residues. Written as DNA, the CDR3 is TGCGCCAGCAGCACGGGACAGCTACGAACCTACGAGCAGTACTTC. Amino acids: CASSTGQLRTYEQYF.

Only a few counts were recorded for this clone. This rearrangement joins TRBV28 to TRBJ1-4; 8 nucleotides match TRBD1. V shed 6 bases, J shed 3 bases, and the junction held 3 bases outside the gene matches. Germline-derived CDR1 and CDR2 are MDHEN and SYDVKM. CDR3 length equals 14 residues. CDR3 DNA sequence: TGTGCCAGCAGCCAGGACAGGGCTAATGAAAAACTGTTTTTT. It translates to CASSQDRANEKLFF.

This clone was observed at least ten times. The chain links TRBV30 to TRBJ2-7; 10 bases fit TRBD1. The germline V gene has CDR1 GTSNPN and CDR2 SVGIG (reference sequence). The CDR3 spans 14 residues. Unmatched junction bases numbered 9, after V lost 6 bases and J lost 4 bases. As DNA, the CDR3 is TGTGCCTGCAATCCGGGACAGGGGTTTTACGAGCAGTACTTC. Its translation: CACNPGQGFYEQYF. The complete variable domain, with remaining parts taken from reference TRBV30 and TRBJ2-7, reads SQTIHQWPATLVQPVGSPLSLECTVEGTSNPNLYWYRQAAGRGLQLLFYSVGIGQISSEVPQNLSASRPQDRQFILSSKKLLLSDSGFYLCACNPGQGFYEQYFGPGTRLTVT.

This clone was seen more than once but under ten times. Other DNA sequences in this sample translate to the same CDR3. The gene calls are TRBV7-2 and TRBJ1-2; 8 nucleotides line up with TRBD1. Germline lookup yields CDR1 SGHTA and CDR2 FQGNSA. The CDR3 length is 13 residues. Trimming removed 3 bases from V and 4 bases from J; junction bases left unmatched: 1. The CDR3 DNA follows: TGTGCCAGCAGCTTGACAGGGGCCTATGGCTACACCTTC. Its protein is CASSLTGAYGYTF.

The chain carries TRBV6-6 and TRBJ2-1; D is undetermined. Germline CDR1 MNHNY, CDR2 SVGAGI (reference sequence). V shed 2 bases and J shed 0 bases, with 5 bases lying between them. This CDR3 region has 14 residues. This chain's CDR3 is CASSYPLSYNEQFF. The CDR3 DNA sequence: TGTGCCAGCAGTTACCCCCTCTCCTACAATGAGCAGTTCTTC.

The rearrangement joins TRBV11-2 to TRBJ2-5, with 11 bases aligning to TRBD1. Trimming cost V 6 bases and J 4 bases; bases outside gene matches: 4. CDR1 and CDR2 (germline): SGHAT, FQNNGV. This CDR3 is built from 14 residues. CDR3: CASSRTGGLETQYF. The DNA of the CDR3 is TGTGCCAGCAGTCGGACAGGGGGCCTAGAGACCCAGTACTTC.

A few counts support this clone. This sequence joins TRBV27 and TRBJ1-3; D call uncertain. Trimming left V 5 bases short and J 3 bases short, with 14 bases between. The CDR3 has 15 amino acids. The germline gives CDR1 MNHEY, CDR2 SMNVEV (reference sequence). The CDR3 nucleotides read TGTGCCAGCAGTCCGTCGGGGAGGGTTGGAAACACCATATATTTT. Its translation is CASSPSGRVGNTIYF.

The J gene is TRBJ1-6, the V gene TRBV6-5; D perhaps matches TRBD1 (5 bases). The germline V gene encodes CDR1 MNHEY and CDR2 SVGAGI. With 7 bases removed from V and 4 bases from J, the gap between germline ends came to 17 bases. CDR3 size: 16 residues. The CDR3 loop is CASTYLGATYNSPLHF. In nucleotides, the CDR3 is TGTGCCAGCACTTATCTAGGGGCCACTTATAATTCACCCCTCCACTTT.

Comment on this clone: The same CDR3 can be traced to other DNA sequences in this sample. This chain's CDR3 is CASSPRTGGDEKLFF. CDR3 DNA sequence: TGTGCCAGCTCACCTAGGACAGGGGGCGATGAAAAACTGTTTTTT. The chain has TRBV18 and TRBJ1-4, with 11 bases identical to TRBD1. CDR1 is KGHSH, CDR2 LQKENI, per germline. The CDR3 consists of 15 residues. The V and J ends lost 3 bases and 6 bases, in that order; junction bases with no gene match: 3.

In its sample, this clone was seen a few times. The same CDR3 also results from other DNA sequences found in this sample. This sequence joins TRBV5-1 and TRBJ1-5; the D gene is possibly TRBD1 (6 bases). The CDR3 has 14 residues. V was pared by 2 bases and J by 5 bases, with 11 bases between. Germline V CDR1 and CDR2: SGHRS, YFSETQ. As DNA, the CDR3 is TGCGCCAGCAGCTTAGGGGGGGTAGATCAGCCCCAGCATTTT. Translation: CASSLGGVDQPQHF.

The genes are TRBV4-1 and TRBJ2-5; TRBD1 agrees at 7 bases. Germline CDR1 and CDR2: MGHRA and YSYEKL. The CDR3 sequence is 16 residues long. Germline trimming cut 3 bases from V and 5 bases from J; bases unmatched to any gene: 12. The chain's CDR3 is CASSHLPTGPEETQYF. The CDR3 region has the DNA TGCGCCAGCAGCCATCTTCCGACAGGGCCGGAGGAGACCCAGTACTTC.

This clone was detected a few times. V is TRBV10-3 and J is TRBJ1-2; TRBD1 might be the D (5 bases). Trimming cost V 0 bases and J 2 bases, with 10 bases left between them. This CDR3 spans 15 amino acids. Germline V CDR1 and CDR2: ENHRY, SYGVKD. DNA of the CDR3: TGTGCCATCAGTGAGTCTGCAGGGAACAACTATGGCTACACCTTC. Protein product: CAISESAGNNYGYTF.

This clone has a handful of counts. The chain carries TRBV6-5 and TRBJ2-5; D ambiguous. V lost 5 bases, J lost 2 bases, and 12 bases lay in between. Germline V CDR1 and CDR2: MNHEY, SVGAGI. The CDR3 runs to 14 residues. Here the CDR3 DNA reads TGTGCCAGCAGTGAACGTACGGGTCAAGAGACCCAGTACTTC. Its translation: CASSERTGQETQYF.

This clone showed up many times. This sequence joins TRBV7-9 and TRBJ1-2, with TRBD1 matching 7 bases. Trimming took 4 bases from V and 2 from J; bases not matched to a gene: 1. This CDR3 has 13 amino acids. In germline, CDR1 is SEHNR, CDR2 FQNEAQ (reference sequence). The CDR3 loop is CASSSQGNYGYTF. CDR3 DNA: TGTGCCAGCAGCTCACAGGGGAACTATGGCTACACCTTC.

This clone was detected a few times. This chain uses TRBV7-3 with TRBJ2-2, with a possible D match to TRBD2 (5 bases). CDR1 and CDR2 (germline): SGHTA, FQGTGA. The ends were cut back, 1 base at V and 1 base at J, with 16 bases in the middle. The CDR3 is 18 amino acids. The CDR3 region is CASSLNPWRGLNTGELFF. DNA of the CDR3: TGTGCCAGCAGCTTAAACCCATGGCGCGGGCTGAACACCGGGGAGCTGTTTTTT. The variable domain in full, with the rest retrieved from reference TRBV7-3 and TRBJ2-2, is GAGVSQTPSNKVTEKGKYVELRCDPISGHTALYWYRQSLGQGPEFLIYFQGTGAADDSGLPNDRFFAVRPEGSVSTLKIQRTERGDSAVYLCASSLNPWRGLNTGELFFGEGSRLTVL.